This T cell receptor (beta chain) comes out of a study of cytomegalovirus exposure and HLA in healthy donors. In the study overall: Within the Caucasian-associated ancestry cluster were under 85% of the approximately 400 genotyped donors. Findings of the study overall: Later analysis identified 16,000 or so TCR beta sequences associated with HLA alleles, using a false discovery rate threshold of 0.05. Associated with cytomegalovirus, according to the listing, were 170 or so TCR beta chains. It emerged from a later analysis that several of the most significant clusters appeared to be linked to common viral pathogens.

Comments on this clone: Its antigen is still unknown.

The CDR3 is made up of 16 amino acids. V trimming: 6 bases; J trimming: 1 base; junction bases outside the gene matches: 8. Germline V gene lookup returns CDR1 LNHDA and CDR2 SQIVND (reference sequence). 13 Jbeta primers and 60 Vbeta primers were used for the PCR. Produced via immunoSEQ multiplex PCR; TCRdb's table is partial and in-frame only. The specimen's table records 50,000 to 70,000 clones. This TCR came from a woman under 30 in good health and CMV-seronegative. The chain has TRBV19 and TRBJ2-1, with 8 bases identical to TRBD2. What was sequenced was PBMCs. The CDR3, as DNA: TGTGCCAGTAGAATGGGACTAGGTCAGTCCTACAATGAGCAGTTCTTC. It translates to CASRMGLGQSYNEQFF.